The 32 T cell receptor beta chains below were found in one sample sequenced in a study of radiation and T cells in renal cell carcinoma. Libraries were prepared by immunoSEQ multiplex PCR; TCRdb keeps only in-frame clonotypes and omits some of them. The table records some 97,000 clones, around 84% of them present only once. Time point meaning: blood 4 weeks post-SBRT, at nephrectomy. Treatment reported: 15 Gy SBRT to primary tumor, nephrectomy 4 weeks later. Material: blood, obtained from a patient whose treatment included radiotherapy and nephrectomy. The origin of the receptors is a man between 60 and 75 years old with renal cell carcinoma.

This clone was counted at least ten times. This chain connects TRBV4-3 to TRBJ2-3; TRBD1 aligns across 7 bases. V shed 5 bases and J 6 bases; nucleotides not matched to a gene: 2. Germline V gives CDR1 LGHNA, CDR2 YSLEER. This CDR3 comprises 12 residues. CDR3 sequence reads: CASSTQGDTQYF. The CDR3 nucleotides read TGCGCCAGCAGCACACAGGGGGATACGCAGTATTTT.

The rearrangement links TRBV28 to TRBJ1-1; TRBD1 aligns across 10 bases. The CDR3 covers 14 residues. Germline CDR1 and CDR2: MDHEN and SYDVKM. Trimming at V came to 10 bases and at J to 4 bases, leaving 9 bases not matched to a gene. The CDR3 coding sequence is TGTGCCACCGCGGGACAGGGGCCCCTCACTGAAGCTTTCTTT. Protein product: CATAGQGPLTEAFF. The whole variable domain, remainder taken from reference TRBV28 and TRBJ1-1, is DVKVTQSSRYLVKRTGEKVFLECVQDMDHENMFWYRQDPGLGLRLIYFSYDVKMKEKGDIPEGYSVSREKKERFSLILESASTNQTSMYLCATAGQGPLTEAFFGQGTRLTVV.

The chain links TRBV5-1 to TRBJ2-2, with 7 nucleotides matching TRBD1. The germline CDR1 and CDR2 sequences are SGHRS and YFSETQ. V lost 7 bases and J lost 6; bases outside the gene matches: 6. CDR3 size: 13 residues. The CDR3 nucleotides are TGCGCCAGCGGGGAAACAGGGGCCGGGGAGCTGTTTTTT. Its translation is CASGETGAGELFF.

The gene calls are TRBV28 and TRBJ2-3; perhaps D is TRBD1 or TRBD2 (7 bases each). With 7 bases removed from V and 6 bases from J, the gap between germline ends came to 11 bases. The CDR3 loop spans 12 amino acids. The germline V gene has CDR1 MDHEN and CDR2 SYDVKM. As DNA, the CDR3 is TGTGCCAGCATCCAGGGGGGGGATACGCAGTATTTT. This encodes CASIQGGDTQYF.

This sequence joins TRBV29-1 and TRBJ2-1, with 13 nucleotides matching TRBD2. J was trimmed by 5 bases and V by 0 bases; bases with no gene match: 1. The CDR3 runs 15 residues. Germline V gives CDR1 SQVTM, CDR2 ANQGSEA. The CDR3 DNA follows: TGCAGCGTTGAAGAGGGACTAGCGGGGAACAATGAGCAGTTCTTC. Encoded protein: CSVEEGLAGNNEQFF.

The rearrangement links TRBV30 to TRBJ1-2; 8 bases agree with TRBD1. Trimming at V came to 3 bases and at J to 5 bases, leaving 2 bases not matched to a gene. The germline gives CDR1 GTSNPN, CDR2 SVGIG (reference sequence). The CDR3 covers 12 residues. DNA for the CDR3: TGTGCCTGGAGCAGGGGGCAATATGGCTACACCTTC. Translation: CAWSRGQYGYTF.

This rearrangement joins TRBV28 to TRBJ2-3; D is unresolved. Per germline, CDR1 MDHEN and CDR2 SYDVKM. The CDR3 loop spans 14 amino acids. V gave up 3 bases and J gave up 2 bases, with 9 bases separating them. The CDR3 DNA is TGTGCCAGCAGTTTCGACGACAACACAGATACGCAGTATTTT. Amino acids: CASSFDDNTDTQYF. The variable domain in full, with the rest retrieved from reference TRBV28 and TRBJ2-3, is DVKVTQSSRYLVKRTGEKVFLECVQDMDHENMFWYRQDPGLGLRLIYFSYDVKMKEKGDIPEGYSVSREKKERFSLILESASTNQTSMYLCASSFDDNTDTQYFGPGTRLTVL.

V and J are TRBV4-2 and TRBJ1-6; D may be TRBD1 (5 bases). The germline V gene has CDR1 LGHNA and CDR2 YNFKEQ. Trimming removed 1 base from V and 7 bases from J, with 17 bases in between. The CDR3 runs to 17 residues. Here the CDR3 DNA reads TGTGCCAGCAGCCAAGGTATACCGAGGGGCATGAATTCACCCCTCCACTTT. This encodes CASSQGIPRGMNSPLHF.

The chain uses TRBV7-2 and TRBJ2-5, with a tentative D call TRBD2 (7 bases). The V end was cut by 1 base, the J end by 3 bases, with 12 bases between. CDR1 is SGHTA and CDR2 is FQGNSA in the germline V gene. The CDR3 contains 15 residues. This CDR3 is CASSLVGAGEETQYF. The CDR3 nucleotides read TGTGCCAGCAGCTTAGTGGGGGCGGGAGAAGAGACCCAGTACTTC. The complete variable domain, with remaining parts taken from reference TRBV7-2 and TRBJ2-5, reads GAGVSQSPSNKVTEKGKDVELRCDPISGHTALYWYRQSLGQGLEFLIYFQGNSAPDKSGLPSDRFSAERTGGSVSTLTIQRTQQEDSAVYLCASSLVGAGEETQYFGPGTRLLVL.

V and J are TRBV4-3 and TRBJ2-6; D perhaps matches TRBD1 (5 bases). CDR1 is LGHNA and CDR2 is YSLEER in the germline V gene. The CDR3 is made up of 20 amino acids. V lost 1 base, J lost 0 bases, and 19 bases lay in between. The CDR3 region is CASSQVPWGRVSSGANVLTF. The CDR3 DNA sequence: TGCGCCAGCAGCCAAGTCCCGTGGGGCAGGGTGTCCTCTGGGGCCAACGTCCTGACTTTC.

As concerns this clone: The sample holds other DNA sequences that translate to the same CDR3. The rearrangement links TRBV7-9 to TRBJ2-7; D gene uncertain. V dropped 2 bases and J dropped 4 bases, with 3 bases sitting between them. The CDR3 contains 11 residues. CDR1 SEHNR and CDR2 FQNEAQ come from the germline V gene (reference sequence). Written as DNA, the CDR3 is TGTGCCAGCAGCTTACAGTACGAGCAGTACTTC. It translates to CASSLQYEQYF.

The rearrangement links TRBV15 to TRBJ1-5; 7 bases fit TRBD1. This CDR3 contains 16 residues. CDR1 is LNHNV and CDR2 is YYDKDF in the germline V gene (reference sequence). V dropped 0 bases and J dropped 4; count of bases not matched to a gene: 6. In DNA form, the CDR3 reads TGTGCCACCAGCAGAGACCAGGGGGGCTGGAATCAGCCCCAGCATTTT. As protein: CATSRDQGGWNQPQHF.

This chain connects TRBV5-8 to TRBJ1-5; 8 nucleotides align to TRBD1. The CDR3 sequence is 15 residues long. Germline-derived CDR1 and CDR2 are SGHTS and YDEGEE. With V trimmed by 2 bases and J by 4 bases, 5 bases remained unmatched. The CDR3: CASSLRTGSNQPQHF. DNA of the CDR3: TGTGCCAGCAGCTTACGGACAGGGTCTAATCAGCCCCAGCATTTT.

The rearrangement links TRBV7-9 to TRBJ2-2, with 7 bases lining up with TRBD1. The CDR3 covers 14 residues. Germline lookup yields CDR1 SEHNR and CDR2 FQNEAQ (reference sequence). The V segment lost 6 bases and the J segment 6 bases; nucleotides outside the gene matches: 7. The CDR3 region is CASSLQGMAGELFF. CDR3 nucleotides: TGTGCCAGCAGTCTACAGGGGATGGCCGGGGAGCTGTTTTTT. Full variable domain (outside the CDR3, taken from reference TRBV7-9 and TRBJ2-2): DTGVSQNPRHKITKRGQNVTFRCDPISEHNRLYWYRQTLGQGPEFLTYFQNEAQLEKSRLLSDRFSAERPKGSFSTLEIQRTEQGDSAMYLCASSLQGMAGELFFGEGSRLTVL.

The rearrangement joins TRBV7-2 to TRBJ1-3; possible D gene TRBD1, 5 bases. The CDR3 is made up of 15 amino acids. V was cut by 5 bases and J by 2 bases, with 13 bases left in between. Germline V CDR1 and CDR2: SGHTA, FQGNSA. DNA of the CDR3: TGTGCCAGCAGCAAAGACAGCCTCGCTGGAAACACCATATATTTT. Its protein product is CASSKDSLAGNTIYF.

This sequence joins TRBV28 and TRBJ2-7; D unresolved. The CDR3 is made up of 11 amino acids. V gave up 6 bases and J gave up 6 bases, with 9 bases separating them. The germline V gene has CDR1 MDHEN and CDR2 SYDVKM. In DNA form, the CDR3 reads TGTGCCAGCAGGCTTACTACCGAGCAGTACTTC. It is translated as CASRLTTEQYF.

The V and J genes are TRBV4-1 and TRBJ2-4; D gene ambiguous. The CDR3 sequence is 17 residues long. Trimming pared 1 base from V and 0 bases from J, leaving 13 bases between. Germline CDR1 MGHRA, CDR2 YSYEKL. The DNA for the CDR3 is TGCGCCAGCAGCCAAGTATGGGGTGACTTAGCCAAAAACATTCAGTACTTC. Amino acid sequence: CASSQVWGDLAKNIQYF.

The rearrangement links TRBV19 to TRBJ2-4; possible D gene TRBD2, 5 bases. Trimming pared 5 bases from V and 6 bases from J, leaving 17 bases between. Germline-derived CDR1 and CDR2 are LNHDA and SQIVND (reference sequence). The CDR3 has 15 residues. The CDR3 reads CASSSSRRVGNIQYF. CDR3 in DNA: TGTGCCAGTAGTTCCTCCCGGCGGGTGGGAAACATTCAGTACTTC. Combining the CDR3 with reference TRBV19 and TRBJ2-4 gives the whole variable domain DGGITQSPKYLFRKEGQNVTLSCEQNLNHDAMYWYRQDPGQGLRLIYYSQIVNDFQKGDIAEGYSVSREKKESFPLTVTSAQKNPTAFYLCASSSSRRVGNIQYFGAGTRLSVL.

The gene calls are TRBV6-1 and TRBJ2-5; TRBD2 aligns across 10 bases. CDR1 and CDR2 (germline): MNHNS, SASEGT. This CDR3 has 17 residues. V shed 1 base, J shed 5 bases, and the junction held 10 bases outside the gene matches. DNA for the CDR3: TGTGCCAGCAGTGAAGTGGTGATAGCGGGAGGCCGGGAGACCCAGTACTTC. Translated, it gives CASSEVVIAGGRETQYF.

The rearrangement uses TRBV23-1 and TRBJ1-2, with no clear D. TRBV23-1 is an ORF, and what it does is uncertain. The CDR3 has 14 residues. V was cut by 10 bases and J by 4 bases, with 19 bases left in between. This CDR3 is CATPEGFLSYGYTF. In DNA form, the CDR3 reads TGCGCCACCCCGGAAGGATTTCTCTCCTATGGCTACACCTTC.

The chain uses TRBV6-6 and TRBJ1-5; perhaps TRBD1 as D (6 bases). CDR1 MNHNY and CDR2 SVGAGI come from the germline V gene (reference sequence). V was pared by 2 bases and J by 0 bases, with 11 bases between. This CDR3 region has 16 residues. Here the CDR3 reads CASSYHGQYSNQPQHF. Written as DNA, the CDR3 is TGTGCCAGCAGTTACCACGGACAGTATAGCAATCAGCCCCAGCATTTT.

The rearrangement joins TRBV6-5 to TRBJ2-7, with TRBD2 matching 10 bases. Germline V gene sequence: CDR1 MNHEY, CDR2 SVGAGI. The CDR3 runs 15 residues. Unmatched junction bases numbered 6, after V lost 4 bases and J lost 3 bases. CDR3 coding DNA: TGTGCCAGCAGTTTTGGGGCTAGCGGGAGCTACGAGCAGTACTTC. Translation gives CASSFGASGSYEQYF.

The chain links TRBV5-1 to TRBJ2-7; no clear D gene. V was pared by 7 bases and J by 2 bases, with 7 bases between. Germline V gene data show CDR1 as SGHRS and CDR2 as YFSETQ. This CDR3 contains 11 residues. CDR3 region: CASSLAYEQYF. CDR3 DNA: TGCGCCAGCTCTCTGGCCTACGAGCAGTACTTC. Using reference TRBV5-1 and TRBJ2-7 for the parts outside the CDR3, the full variable domain is KAGVTQTPRYLIKTRGQQVTLSCSPISGHRSVSWYQQTPGQGLQFLFEYFSETQRNKGNFPGRFSGRQFSNSRSEMNVSTLELGDSALYLCASSLAYEQYFGPGTRLTVT.

V usage is TRBV5-1 and J usage is TRBJ2-3; TRBD1 matches at 10 bases. Germline CDR1 is SGHRS and CDR2 is YFSETQ. The CDR3 has 16 residues. V gave up 3 bases and J gave up 2 bases; unmatched junction bases: 6. The CDR3 DNA reads as TGCGCCAGCAGCTCCGTGGGACAGGGGCACACAGATACGCAGTATTTT. Protein sequence: CASSSVGQGHTDTQYF.

This sequence joins TRBV7-8 and TRBJ1-2, with 9 bases matching TRBD1. The CDR3 runs to 16 residues. The ends lost 1 base at V and 2 bases at J; junction bases unmatched: 5. Germline lookup yields CDR1 SGHVS and CDR2 FQNEAQ. The CDR3 DNA is TGTGCCAGCAGCTTAGAGGGGGGGACAGGGAACTATGGCTACACCTTC. Its translation: CASSLEGGTGNYGYTF.

V is TRBV6-5 and J is TRBJ2-3; either TRBD1 or TRBD2 may supply D (5 bases each). This CDR3 contains 15 residues. V was pared by 10 bases and J by 3 bases, with 20 bases between. Germline values: CDR1 MNHEY, CDR2 SVGAGI. CDR3 region: CATSRGSGKTDTQYF. The CDR3 DNA sequence: TGTGCCACCTCCCGGGGATCAGGGAAAACAGATACGCAGTATTTT.

This sequence joins TRBV19 and TRBJ2-7, with D unclear. Trimming pared 1 base from V and 7 bases from J, leaving 5 bases between. CDR3 length: 11 amino acids. Germline V lookup: CDR1 LNHDA, CDR2 SQIVND (reference sequence). Here the CDR3 reads CASSIGEEQYF. In DNA, the CDR3 is TGTGCCAGTAGTATAGGGGAAGAGCAGTACTTC.

The J gene is TRBJ2-5, the V gene TRBV15; 12 nucleotides match TRBD1. Gene TRBJ2-7 matches the end of the DNA better, so the J call may be wrong. This CDR3 is built from 16 residues. CDR1 and CDR2 from the germline V gene are LNHNV and YYDKDF (reference sequence). Here the CDR3 DNA reads TGTGCCACCAGCAGTCCCTCGGGACAGGGGGCTTACGAGCAGTACTTC. This translates into CATSSPSGQGAYEQYF.

The chain joins TRBV27 to TRBJ2-7; TRBD1 agrees at 8 bases. Germline assignment: CDR1 MNHEY and CDR2 SMNVEV (reference sequence). This CDR3 is built from 15 residues. V lost 5 bases and J lost 3; bases outside the gene matches: 9. The DNA for the CDR3 is TGTGCCAGCAGTAAACAGGGGGTTGCATACTACGAGCAGTACTTC. As protein: CASSKQGVAYYEQYF.

The CDR3 DNA reads as TGTGCCAGCAGTGAATGGGGGGGGGCCGCAACTAATGAAAAACTGTTTTTT. Protein sequence: CASSEWGGAATNEKLFF. The J gene is TRBJ1-4, the V gene TRBV25-1, with D possibly matching TRBD1 (6 bases). The V gene lost 1 base and the J gene lost 0 bases, with 12 bases spanning the gap. The V gene's germline CDR1 is MGHDK and CDR2 SYGVNS. This CDR3 has 17 amino acids.

The V and J genes are TRBV18 and TRBJ2-2; 7 bases map to TRBD1. CDR1 and CDR2 from the germline V gene are KGHSH and LQKENI. The length of the CDR3 is 15 residues. V lost 3 bases, J lost 6 bases, and 7 bases stayed unmatched. The CDR3 spells CASSPQQQGPGELFF. In DNA form, the CDR3 reads TGTGCCAGCTCACCTCAACAACAGGGGCCCGGGGAGCTGTTTTTT.

The chain recombines TRBV5-4 with TRBJ2-5; 7 bases are a match to TRBD2. This CDR3 spans 14 amino acids. The ends lost 4 bases at V and 4 bases at J; junction bases unmatched: 7. Germline V gene data show CDR1 as SGHNT and CDR2 as YYREEE (reference sequence). This CDR3 reads CASSGGRAAETQYF. For the CDR3, the DNA is TGTGCCAGCAGCGGGGGGAGGGCCGCAGAGACCCAGTACTTC.